A single sample gave rise to the 23 T cell receptor beta chains below, sequenced in a study of post-analysis software for immune sequencing data. General study results and limits: Four or five TRBV segments were significantly more frequent in patients than in controls. TRBV5-6, TRBV5-1 and TRBV20-1 were among these segments.

Prepared libraries of TCR beta cDNA carried unique molecular identifiers. TCRdb called the PCR reads again in MiXCR, with one record for every CDR3 protein. The sample holds around 700,000 distinct CDR3 sequences, approximately 59% seen once. These TCRs' antigens remain unknown. What was sequenced was blood. The receptors come from a girl aged 2-15 years with multiple sclerosis.

The J gene is TRBJ2-7, the V gene TRBV9; 15 bases match TRBD2. Germline-derived CDR1 and CDR2 are SGDLS and YYNGEE. This CDR3 is 15 amino acids long. The J segment lost 6 bases and the V segment lost 0 bases, leaving 1 base of the junction unmatched. This CDR3 reads CASSVGGLAGGEQYF. Here the CDR3 DNA reads TGTGCCAGCAGCGTAGGGGGACTAGCGGGAGGCGAGCAGTACTTC.

This chain joins TRBV2 and TRBJ1-1; D gene unclear. Germline values: CDR1 SNHLY, CDR2 FYNNEI. Between the trimmed V and J ends, which lost 3 bases and 2 bases, there was a span of 7 bases. The CDR3 is made up of 13 amino acids. The DNA for the CDR3 is TGTGCCAGCAGTGATAGGTATAACACTGAAGCTTTCTTT. Translating gives CASSDRYNTEAFF. The variable domain in full, completed from reference TRBV2 and TRBJ1-1, reads EPEVTQTPSHQVTQMGQEVILRCVPISNHLYFYWYRQILGQKVEFLVSFYNNEISEKSEIFDDQFSVERPDGSNFTLKIRSTKLEDSAMYFCASSDRYNTEAFFGQGTRLTVV.

The chain is built from TRBV9 and TRBJ2-1; 8 bases are shared with TRBD2. The CDR3 length is 15 residues. The germline V gene has CDR1 SGDLS and CDR2 YYNGEE. V was pared by 2 bases and J by 0 bases, with 1 base of the junction left unmatched. The CDR3 coding sequence is TGTGCCAGCAGCGTCGGGACTAGCTCCTACAATGAGCAGTTCTTC. Translated: CASSVGTSSYNEQFF.

Many counts were recorded for this clonotype. The genes are TRBV12-3 or TRBV12-4 and TRBJ2-7; D is uncertain. The ends were cut back, 6 bases at V and 2 bases at J, with 5 bases in the middle. This CDR3 region has 11 residues. The CDR3: CASSPAYEQYF. CDR3 nucleotides: TGTGCCAGCAGCCCAGCCTACGAGCAGTACTTC.

The J gene is TRBJ2-5, the V gene TRBV28, with 7 bases aligning to TRBD1. From germline, CDR1 is MDHEN and CDR2 SYDVKM. The CDR3 contains 10 residues. After removal of 10 bases from V and 10 bases from J, the junction contained 6 bases not matched to a gene. DNA for the CDR3: TGTGCCACCGTGGGGACAGTCCAGTACTTC. Amino acids: CATVGTVQYF.

The chain couples TRBV14 to TRBJ2-1; tentative D call: TRBD1 (5 bases). The CDR3 totals 15 residues. Looked up from germline, CDR1 is SGHDN and CDR2 is FVKESK. The ends were cut back, 1 base at V and 5 bases at J, with 12 bases in the middle. This chain's CDR3 is CASSQAGMKHNEQFF. CDR3 DNA sequence: TGTGCCAGCAGCCAAGCAGGGATGAAGCACAATGAGCAGTTCTTC.

CDR3 DNA: TGTGCCAGCAGTTACTCACGGGCGTCACCAACAGATACGCAGTATTTT. Encoded protein: CASSYSRASPTDTQYF. This chain joins TRBV6-5 and TRBJ2-3; D remains ambiguous. The CDR3 spans 16 residues. Per germline, CDR1 MNHEY and CDR2 SVGAGI. Trimming removed 0 bases from V and 3 bases from J, with 13 bases in between.

This clonotype was detected a few times. The chain uses TRBV20-1 and TRBJ2-3; D ambiguous. The V and J ends lost 2 bases and 5 bases respectively, with 17 bases between them. Germline CDR1 is DFQATT and CDR2 is SNEGSKA (reference sequence). CDR3 length equals 15 residues. The CDR3 DNA reads TGCAGTGCTAGACCCCGATCTACCCTCAGAGATACGCAGTATTTT. Translation: CSARPRSTLRDTQYF.

This clonotype appeared a few times. The genes are TRBV6-6 and TRBJ1-5, with D possibly being TRBD1 (5 bases). The CDR3 totals 14 residues. V dropped 6 bases and J dropped 1 base, with 10 bases sitting between them. Germline-derived CDR1 and CDR2 are MNHNY and SVGAGI (reference sequence). The CDR3 region is CASRYDSSNQPQHF. CDR3 in DNA: TGTGCCAGCAGGTATGACAGCAGCAATCAGCCCCAGCATTTT.

This clonotype was seen more than once but under ten times. The chain employs TRBV2 and TRBJ2-1; D is uncertain. Trimming took off 7 bases at V and 9 bases at J, with 10 bases between the two ends. The CDR3 extends over 11 amino acids. Germline CDR1 is SNHLY and CDR2 is FYNNEI. The CDR3 sequence: CASTSDIEQFF. Here the CDR3 DNA reads TGTGCCAGCACTTCAGATATTGAGCAGTTCTTC.

The gene calls are TRBV7-6 and TRBJ1-5, with 9 nucleotides matching TRBD1. CDR3 length: 18 residues. Germline assignment: CDR1 SGHVS and CDR2 FNYEAQ. The trim removed 1 base at V and 4 bases at J, leaving 11 bases unmatched. This CDR3 reads CASSLVGQGNNLNQPQHF. The DNA for the CDR3 is TGTGCCAGCAGCTTAGTGGGACAGGGCAATAACCTTAATCAGCCCCAGCATTTT.

J is TRBJ2-3 and V is TRBV5-1; TRBD2 is a possible D gene (7 bases). Germline CDR1 is SGHRS and CDR2 is YFSETQ. The CDR3 loop spans 14 amino acids. V dropped 4 bases and J dropped 4 bases, with 13 bases sitting between them. CDR3 sequence reads: CASSPTGRADTQYF. CDR3 nucleotide sequence: TGCGCCAGCAGCCCTACAGGGAGGGCAGATACGCAGTATTTT.

The chain uses TRBV7-2 and TRBJ2-7; 8 nucleotides align to TRBD1. CDR1 SGHTA and CDR2 FQGNSA come from the germline V gene. The V segment lost 1 base and the J segment 4 bases; nucleotides outside the gene matches: 6. This CDR3 spans 15 amino acids. The CDR3 protein is CASSLVYDRGYEQYF. In DNA, the CDR3 is TGTGCCAGCAGCTTAGTTTACGACAGGGGATACGAGCAGTACTTC.

The chain recombines TRBV9 with TRBJ2-7; D is perhaps TRBD2 (6 bases). Trimming stripped 4 bases from V and 7 bases from J, with 18 bases between. Germline CDR1 reads SGDLS; CDR2 reads YYNGEE. The CDR3 has 14 residues. CDR3 in DNA: TGTGCCAGCAGCTTATCGGGCCTTCGGGGGGAGCAGTACTTC. It encodes CASSLSGLRGEQYF. Combining the CDR3 with reference TRBV9 and TRBJ2-7 gives the whole variable domain DSGVTQTPKHLITATGQRVTLRCSPRSGDLSVYWYQQSLDQGLQFLIQYYNGEERAKGNILERFSAQQFPDLHSELNLSSLELGDSALYFCASSLSGLRGEQYFGPGTRLTVT.

The V and J genes are TRBV12-3 or TRBV12-4 and TRBJ2-5; D gene ambiguous. The length of the CDR3 is 14 residues. Trimming pared 2 bases from V and 5 bases from J, leaving 12 bases between. CDR3 DNA: TGTGCCAGCAGTTTATCAGACGTTCGGGAGACCCAGTACTTC. The encoded protein is CASSLSDVRETQYF.

The V and J genes are TRBV5-1 and TRBJ2-3; TRBD2 aligns across 11 bases. Losses at the gene ends were 5 bases for V and 6 bases for J; bases not matched to a gene: 5. CDR1 and CDR2 (germline): SGHRS, YFSETQ. The CDR3 is 14 amino acids. The CDR3 loop is CASSLAGGHDTQYF. The CDR3 DNA reads TGCGCCAGCAGTTTAGCGGGGGGGCACGATACGCAGTATTTT.

This CDR3 is CASSSAERLNTEAFF. CDR3 sequence (DNA): TGCGCCAGCAGCTCGGCCGAGAGGTTGAACACTGAAGCTTTCTTT. The chain employs TRBV5-1 and TRBJ1-1; no reliable D call. V lost 3 bases and J 0 bases, leaving 12 bases between the germline ends. The CDR3 sequence is 15 residues long. Germline CDR1 reads SGHRS; CDR2 reads YFSETQ.

This clonotype was seen a single time. The chain combines TRBV4-1 with TRBJ1-4; D is unclear. The germline CDR1 and CDR2 sequences are MGHRA and YSYEKL. The germline V and J ends were trimmed by 4 bases and 0 bases, with 9 bases remaining between them. This CDR3 has 15 residues. The DNA of the CDR3 is TGCGCCAGCAGCCTTGGCCCTACAACTAATGAAAAACTGTTTTTT. Translated: CASSLGPTTNEKLFF.

DNA of the CDR3: TGTGCCAGCAGTATGACAGGGATTTATGGTGGCTACACCTTC. Protein sequence: CASSMTGIYGGYTF. V and J are TRBV25-1 and TRBJ1-2, with TRBD1 matching 7 bases. The CDR3 loop spans 14 amino acids. CDR1 and CDR2 (germline): MGHDK, SYGVNS. V was clipped by 5 bases and J by 7 bases; unmatched bases: 10.

This clonotype was picked up a small number of times. The chain is built from TRBV6-6 and TRBJ2-1, with D perhaps TRBD1 (5 bases). CDR3 length: 13 residues. Between the trimmed V and J ends, which lost 0 bases and 9 bases, there was a span of 9 bases. CDR1 and CDR2 (germline): MNHNY, SVGAGI (reference sequence). The CDR3 region is CASSYSGLPEQFF. Written as DNA, the CDR3 is TGTGCCAGCAGTTACTCGGGGCTACCTGAGCAGTTCTTC.

This clonotype was observed a few times. The chain links TRBV10-3 to TRBJ1-2, with D perhaps TRBD1 (5 bases). This CDR3 comprises 14 residues. Between the trimmed V and J ends, which lost 5 bases and 2 bases, there was a span of 12 bases. The germline CDR1 and CDR2 sequences are ENHRY and SYGVKD. The CDR3 nucleotides are TGTGCCATCAGTCCCGGGACCCTAAACTATGGCTACACCTTC. This encodes CAISPGTLNYGYTF.

About this clonotype: One junction end does not reproduce the germline sequence, and a read error may be involved. This chain joins TRBV29-1 and TRBJ2-7; perhaps TRBD2 as D (5 bases). Germline lookup yields CDR1 SQVTM and CDR2 ANQGSEA. The CDR3 spans 15 residues. The CDR3 bases are TGCAGCGTTGAGTTATGGGAGAGAAGGCCCTACGAGCTGTACTTC. Encoded protein: CSVELWERRPYELYF.

This clonotype was found a few times. CDR3 loop: CASSSDREINIQYF. The CDR3, as DNA: TGCGCCAGCAGTAGTGACAGGGAGATAAACATTCAGTACTTC. The chain is built from TRBV4-1 and TRBJ2-4; TRBD1 aligns across 7 bases. The CDR3 covers 14 residues. Per the germline V gene, CDR1 is MGHRA and CDR2 is YSYEKL. Trimming removed 6 bases from V and 6 bases from J; junction bases left unmatched: 8.